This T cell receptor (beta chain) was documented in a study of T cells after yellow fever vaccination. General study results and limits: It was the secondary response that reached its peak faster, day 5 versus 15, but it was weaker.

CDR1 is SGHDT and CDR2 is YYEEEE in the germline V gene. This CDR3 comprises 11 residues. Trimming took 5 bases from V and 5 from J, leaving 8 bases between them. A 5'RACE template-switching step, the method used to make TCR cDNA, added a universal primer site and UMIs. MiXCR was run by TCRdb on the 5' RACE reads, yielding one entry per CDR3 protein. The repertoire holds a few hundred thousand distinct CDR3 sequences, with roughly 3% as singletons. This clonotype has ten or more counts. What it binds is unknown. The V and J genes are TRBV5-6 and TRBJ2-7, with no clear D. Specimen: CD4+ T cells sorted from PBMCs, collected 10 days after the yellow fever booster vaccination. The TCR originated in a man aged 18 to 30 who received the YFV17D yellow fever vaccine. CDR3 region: CASRGLNEQYF. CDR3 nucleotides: TGTGCCAGCAGGGGGTTGAACGAGCAGTACTTC.